Here is one T cell receptor (beta chain) with its context. Time point reported: pretreatment peripheral blood. Enrolled patients showed locally advanced or metastatic urothelial carcinoma. Profiling relied on immunoSEQ multiplex PCR, and the TCRdb table lists in-frame clones only, not all of them. The sample yields fewer than 65,000 clones, roughly 87% seen once. Trimming at V came to 5 bases and at J to 5 bases, leaving 10 bases not matched to a gene. The CDR3 runs 16 residues. Germline V lookup: CDR1 LNHDA, CDR2 SQIVND (reference sequence). These data are taken from a study of PD-L1 blockade in urothelial cancer. About the study: Blood was subjected to analysis at 3 weeks (second dose) and 6 weeks following treatment start. T cell content in blood samples showed a median of 141,255.

The specimen was PBMCs, collected around atezolizumab (anti-PD-L1) treatment. This sequence was found in a woman in her fifties or sixties with urothelial cancer. V usage is TRBV19 and J usage is TRBJ2-5; 11 bases map to TRBD2. CDR3 bases: TGTGCCAGTAGTCTCCGACTAGCGGGGTTGAGTGAGACCCAGTACTTC. This codes for CASSLRLAGLSETQYF.